The clone carrying this T cell receptor (beta chain) was observed many times. Its target is unknown. From germline, CDR1 is ENHRY and CDR2 SYGVKD. V was pared by 0 bases and J by 1 base, with 6 bases between. The CDR3 contains 14 residues. This sample was taken from a study of Graves' ophthalmopathy and Graves' hyperthyroidism. RNA transcripts were the template, and TCR beta CDR3 regions were amplified from them. Scientists carried out first-round RT-PCR using HTBI primers and then a second-round multiplex PCR. MiXCR was run by TCRdb on the multiplex PCR reads, yielding one entry per CDR3 protein. Of a few hundred thousand distinct CDR3 sequences in the sample, approximately 15% were seen once. Findings and limits, study-wide: The model's ophthalmopathy progression predictions had approximately 65% sensitivity and 72.22% specificity. A model built from 13 signatures distinguished ophthalmopathy from stable hyperthyroidism with about 86% sensitivity and about 80% specificity.

Researchers turned away patients with other autoimmune diseases, uncontrolled infections, pregnancy or lactation. Someone took the PBMCs out of 8.5 to 10 ml of fresh peripheral blood. This clonotype was obtained from a woman in her late teens or twenties with stable Graves' hyperthyroidism. Material for sequencing was peripheral blood. The chain uses TRBV10-3 and TRBJ1-1; D remains ambiguous. CDR3 coding DNA: TGTGCCATCAGTGAGTCGTTAGGGAACACTGAAGCTTTCTTT. It is translated as CAISESLGNTEAFF.